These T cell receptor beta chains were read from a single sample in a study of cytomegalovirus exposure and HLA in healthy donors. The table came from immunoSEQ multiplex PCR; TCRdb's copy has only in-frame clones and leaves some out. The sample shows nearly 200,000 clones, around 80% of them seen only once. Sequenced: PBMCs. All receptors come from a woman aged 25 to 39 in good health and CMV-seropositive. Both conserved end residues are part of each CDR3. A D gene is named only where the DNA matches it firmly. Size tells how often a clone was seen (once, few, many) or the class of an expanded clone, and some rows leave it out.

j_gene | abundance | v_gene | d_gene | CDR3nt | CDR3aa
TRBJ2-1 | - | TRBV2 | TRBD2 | TGTGCCAGGGAGCGGGAGAGGTTTGGCAATGAGCAGTTCTTC | CARERERFGNEQFF
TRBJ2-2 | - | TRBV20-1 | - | TGCAGTGCTCCGCGGACCGGGGAGCTGTTTTTT | CSAPRTGELFF
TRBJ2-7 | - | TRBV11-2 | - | TGTGCCAGCAGCTTAAACTACCATAGCTCCTACGAGCAGTACTTC | CASSLNYHSSYEQYF
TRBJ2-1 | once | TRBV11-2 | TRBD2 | TGTGCCAGCAAGCTCTTGGCGGGAGGATACAATGAGCAGTTCTTC | CASKLLAGGYNEQFF
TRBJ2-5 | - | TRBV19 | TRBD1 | TGTGCCAGTAGTATATCGAACAGGGGGTCGGTGACCCAGTACTTC | CASSISNRGSVTQYF
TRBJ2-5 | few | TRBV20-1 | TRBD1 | TGCAGTTCAGGGGGAGAGACCCAGTACTTC | CSSGGETQYF
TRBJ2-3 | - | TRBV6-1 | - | TGTGCCAGCAGTGAAGGGGGCCCAGATACGCAGTATTTT | CASSEGGPDTQYF
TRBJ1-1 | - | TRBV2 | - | TGTGCCGGGAAAACAGGGATTAACACTGAAGCTTTCTTT | CAGKTGINTEAFF
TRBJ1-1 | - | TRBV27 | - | TGTGCCAGCAGTTTATATTCGGGGCGGGGTGAAGCTTTCTTT | CASSLYSGRGEAFF
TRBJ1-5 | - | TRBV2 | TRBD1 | TGTGCCAGCAGTGGCATTCGACAGGGGGCAGGGCAGCCCCAGCATTTT | CASSGIRQGAGQPQHF
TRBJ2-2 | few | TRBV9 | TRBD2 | TGTGCCAGCAGCGTAGCAGGGAGGGTTGGGACCGGGGAGCTGTTTTTT | CASSVAGRVGTGELFF
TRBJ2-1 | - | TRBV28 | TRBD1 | TGTGCCAGCAGTAGGACAGGGGGATACAATGAGCAGTTCTTC | CASSRTGGYNEQFF
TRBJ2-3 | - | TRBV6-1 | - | TGTGCCAGCAGTGAAGCGGCGGGGTCAAGCACAGATACGCAGTATTTT | CASSEAAGSSTDTQYF
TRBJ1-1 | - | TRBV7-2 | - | TGTGCCAGCAGCTTTGAGCCGCGACTTGGGGCTTTCTTT | CASSFEPRLGAFF
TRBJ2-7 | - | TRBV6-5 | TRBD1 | TGTGCCAGCAGACTGGGACAGGGGTCCTACGAGCAGTACTTC | CASRLGQGSYEQYF
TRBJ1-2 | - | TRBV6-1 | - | TGTGCCACCGCGGAAGGAAACTATGGCTACACCTTC | CATAEGNYGYTF
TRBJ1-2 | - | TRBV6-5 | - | TGTGCCAGCAGTTCAGGACTGCAGGGGAACTATGGCTACACCTTC | CASSSGLQGNYGYTF
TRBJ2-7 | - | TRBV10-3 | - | TGTGCCATCAGCCGGGACAAGGAATACGAGCAGTACTTC | CAISRDKEYEQYF
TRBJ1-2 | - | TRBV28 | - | TGTGCCAGCAGTCTCTCCCGGGGTGACTATGGCTACACCTTC | CASSLSRGDYGYTF
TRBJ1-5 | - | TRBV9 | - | TGTGCCAGCAGCGTAGATGGGAGGGGCAATCAGCCCCAGCATTTT | CASSVDGRGNQPQHF
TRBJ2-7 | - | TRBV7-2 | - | TGTGCCAGCAGTGGGCCGGACTCCCTGGGGCAGTACTTC | CASSGPDSLGQYF
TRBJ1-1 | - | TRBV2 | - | TGTGCCAGCGGTACCGGGGGAGCTTTCTTT | CASGTGGAFF
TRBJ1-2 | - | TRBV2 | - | TGTGCCAGCAGGGCGGGGGGGAAGGACCTCTCAGCTAACTATGGCTACACCTTC | CASRAGGKDLSANYGYTF
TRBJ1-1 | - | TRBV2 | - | TGTGCCAGCAGTGTGGAGGGACGGACTGAAGCTTTCTTT | CASSVEGRTEAFF
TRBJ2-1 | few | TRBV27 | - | TGTGCCAGCAGTTTATCCCCTGGGGGGAATGAGCAGTTCTTC | CASSLSPGGNEQFF
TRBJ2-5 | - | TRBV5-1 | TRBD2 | TGCGCCAGCAGATCTAGCGGGAGTATTGAAGAGACCCAGTACTTC | CASRSSGSIEETQYF
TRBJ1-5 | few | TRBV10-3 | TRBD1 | TGTGCCATCGGGGACAGGGGGCTTGGGGTCAATCAGCCCCAGCATTTT | CAIGDRGLGVNQPQHF
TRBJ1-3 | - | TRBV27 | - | TGTGCCAGCAGTTACGGCCCCCCGGACAATGGAAACACCATATATTTT | CASSYGPPDNGNTIYF
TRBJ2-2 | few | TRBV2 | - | TGTGCCAGCGCCCTAGGTGCCGGGGAGCTGTTTTTT | CASALGAGELFF
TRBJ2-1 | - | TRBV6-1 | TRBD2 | TGTGCCAGCAGTAGGGGAGGGAACTACAATGAGCAGTTCTTC | CASSRGGNYNEQFF
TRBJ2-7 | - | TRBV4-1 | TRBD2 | TGCGCCAGCAGCCAAGAGCTAGCGGGAAGGGGTCCCTACGAGCAGTACTTC | CASSQELAGRGPYEQYF
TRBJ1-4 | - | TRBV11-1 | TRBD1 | TGTGCCAGCACAAAAACACAGACAGGGGAGGGTAGCGAAAAACTGTTTTTT | CASTKTQTGEGSEKLFF
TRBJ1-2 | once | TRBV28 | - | TGTGCCAGCAGTCGGGGGTACTATGGCTACACCTTC | CASSRGYYGYTF
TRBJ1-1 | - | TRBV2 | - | TGTGCCAGCAGCCAAAGGACAGAAGGGAACACTGAAGCTTTCTTT | CASSQRTEGNTEAFF
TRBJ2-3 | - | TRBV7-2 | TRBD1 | TGTGCCAGCAGCGATCGGACAGGCGGGCCAGATACGCAGTATTTT | CASSDRTGGPDTQYF
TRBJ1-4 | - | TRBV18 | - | TGTGCCAGCTCACCACCGTCCGGGGTGAATGAAAAACTGTTTTTT | CASSPPSGVNEKLFF
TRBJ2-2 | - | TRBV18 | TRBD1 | TGTGCCAGCTCCCTCACGCCCGGACAGGCTCCCACCGGGGAGCTGTTTTTT | CASSLTPGQAPTGELFF
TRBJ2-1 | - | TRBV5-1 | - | TGCGCCAGCAGCCTTAGCGGCGGGATTAACAATGAGCAGTTCTTC | CASSLSGGINNEQFF
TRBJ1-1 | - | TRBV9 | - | TGTGCCAGCAGCGTATCAGGGGCAATGAACACTGAAGCTTTCTTT | CASSVSGAMNTEAFF